This TCR beta chain was obtained from a study of T cells in Graves' hyperthyroidism and ophthalmopathy. This clonotype was counted at least ten times. The CDR3 regions of TCR beta were amplified from RNA transcripts. During a first-round RT-PCR of the TCR CDR3, the HTBI primer set was used. TCRdb passed the multiplex PCR reads through MiXCR, listing each CDR3 protein once. The repertoire holds about 640,000 distinct CDR3 sequences, with around 21% as singletons. This CDR3 is 14 amino acids long. The V and J ends lost 8 bases and 11 bases respectively, with 24 bases between them. The germline gives CDR1 MNHEY, CDR2 SMNVEV (reference sequence).

The genes are TRBV27 and TRBJ1-1, with D possibly being TRBD1 (6 bases). Sequences were obtained from blood. This TCR derives from a man aged 25 to 40 with Graves' ophthalmopathy. CDR3 DNA sequence: TGTGCCAGCGGGTCGGACAGCTCACCCCTGAAGGCTTTCTTT. Its translation is CASGSDSSPLKAFF.